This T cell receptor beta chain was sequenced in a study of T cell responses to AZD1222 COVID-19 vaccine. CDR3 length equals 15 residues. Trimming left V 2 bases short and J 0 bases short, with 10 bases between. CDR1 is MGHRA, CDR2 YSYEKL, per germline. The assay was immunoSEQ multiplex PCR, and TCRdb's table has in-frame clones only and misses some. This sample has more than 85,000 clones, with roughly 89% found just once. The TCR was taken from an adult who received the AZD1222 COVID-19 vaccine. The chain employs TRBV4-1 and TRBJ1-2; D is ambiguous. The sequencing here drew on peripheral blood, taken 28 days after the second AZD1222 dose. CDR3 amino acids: CASSQHGKTNYGYTF. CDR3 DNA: TGCGCCAGCAGCCAACATGGCAAAACTAACTATGGCTACACCTTC.